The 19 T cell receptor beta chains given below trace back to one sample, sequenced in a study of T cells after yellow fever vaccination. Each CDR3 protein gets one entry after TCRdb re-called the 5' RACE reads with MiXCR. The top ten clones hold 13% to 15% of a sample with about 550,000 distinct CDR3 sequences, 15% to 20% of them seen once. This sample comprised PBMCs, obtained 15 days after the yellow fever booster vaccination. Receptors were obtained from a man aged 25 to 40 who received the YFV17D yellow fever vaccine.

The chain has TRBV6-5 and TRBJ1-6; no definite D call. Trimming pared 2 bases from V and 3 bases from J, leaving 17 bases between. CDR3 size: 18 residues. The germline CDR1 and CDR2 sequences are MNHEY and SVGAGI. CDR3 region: CASSYGPTLGLYNSPLHF. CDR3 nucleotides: TGTGCCAGCAGTTACGGGCCCACCCTCGGTCTCTATAATTCACCCCTCCACTTT.

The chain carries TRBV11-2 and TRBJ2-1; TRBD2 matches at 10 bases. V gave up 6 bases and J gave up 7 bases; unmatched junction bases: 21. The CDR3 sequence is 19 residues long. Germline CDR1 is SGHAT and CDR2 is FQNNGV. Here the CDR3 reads CASSPEPNYLAGARNEQFF. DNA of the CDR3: TGTGCCAGCAGTCCCGAGCCCAACTATCTAGCGGGAGCCCGAAATGAGCAGTTCTTC.

CDR3 protein: CATTISGGRGEQYF. The CDR3 coding sequence is TGTGCCACCACTATCTCTGGGGGAAGGGGGGAGCAGTACTTC. The gene calls are TRBV12-3 or TRBV12-4 and TRBJ2-7, with D possibly being TRBD1 (6 bases). The germline V and J ends were trimmed by 10 bases and 7 bases, with 23 bases remaining between them. The CDR3 spans 14 residues.

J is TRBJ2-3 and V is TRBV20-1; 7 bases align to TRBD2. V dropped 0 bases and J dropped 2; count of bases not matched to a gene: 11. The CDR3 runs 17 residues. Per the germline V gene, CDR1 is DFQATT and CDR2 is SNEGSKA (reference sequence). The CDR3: CSARDPGGSRFTDTQYF. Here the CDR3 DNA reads TGCAGTGCTAGAGATCCCGGGGGGTCCCGATTCACAGATACGCAGTATTTT.

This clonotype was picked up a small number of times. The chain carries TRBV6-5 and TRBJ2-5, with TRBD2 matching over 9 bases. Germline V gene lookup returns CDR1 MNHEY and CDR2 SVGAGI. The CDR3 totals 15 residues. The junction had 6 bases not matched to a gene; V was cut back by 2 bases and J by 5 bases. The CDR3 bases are TGTGCCAGCAGTTACCGGCTAGCGGGAAGGGAGACCCAGTACTTC. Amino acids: CASSYRLAGRETQYF.

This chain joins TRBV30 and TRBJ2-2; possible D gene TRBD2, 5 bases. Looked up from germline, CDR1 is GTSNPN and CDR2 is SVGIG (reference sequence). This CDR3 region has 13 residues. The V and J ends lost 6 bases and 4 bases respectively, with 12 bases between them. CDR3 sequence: CACIPGSTGELFF. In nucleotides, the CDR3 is TGTGCCTGCATTCCGGGGTCCACCGGGGAGCTGTTTTTT.

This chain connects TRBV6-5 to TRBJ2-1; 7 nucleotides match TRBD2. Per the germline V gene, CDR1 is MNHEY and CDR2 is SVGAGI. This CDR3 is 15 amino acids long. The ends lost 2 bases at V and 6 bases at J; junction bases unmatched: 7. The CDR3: CASSYRGSGGNEQFF. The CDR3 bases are TGTGCCAGCAGTTACCGGGGCTCGGGGGGCAATGAGCAGTTCTTC.

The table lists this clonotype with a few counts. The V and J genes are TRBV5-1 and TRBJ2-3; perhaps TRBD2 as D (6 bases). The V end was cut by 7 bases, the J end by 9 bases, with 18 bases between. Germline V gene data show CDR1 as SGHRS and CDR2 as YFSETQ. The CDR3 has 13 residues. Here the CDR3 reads CASSGGAAGTQYF. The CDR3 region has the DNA TGCGCCAGCTCCGGAGGGGCCGCAGGCACGCAGTATTTT.

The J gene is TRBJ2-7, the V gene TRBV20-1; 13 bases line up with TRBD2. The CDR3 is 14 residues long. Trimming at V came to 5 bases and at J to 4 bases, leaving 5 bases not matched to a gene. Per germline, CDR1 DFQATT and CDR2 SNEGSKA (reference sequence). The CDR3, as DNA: TGCAGTGCTCGGACTAGCGGGAGTAGGTACGAGCAGTACTTC. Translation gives CSARTSGSRYEQYF.

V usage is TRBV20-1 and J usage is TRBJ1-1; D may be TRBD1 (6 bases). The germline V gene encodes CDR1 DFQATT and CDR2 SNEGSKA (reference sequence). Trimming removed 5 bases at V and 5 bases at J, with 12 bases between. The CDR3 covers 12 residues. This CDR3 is CSAYRVGTEAFF. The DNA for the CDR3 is TGCAGTGCTTACAGGGTAGGGACTGAAGCTTTCTTT.

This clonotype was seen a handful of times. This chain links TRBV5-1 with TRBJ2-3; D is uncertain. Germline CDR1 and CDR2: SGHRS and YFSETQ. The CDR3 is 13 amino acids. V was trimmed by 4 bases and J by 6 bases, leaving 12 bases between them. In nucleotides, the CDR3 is TGCGCCAGCAGCCACCCGGGTGGGGATACGCAGTATTTT. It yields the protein CASSHPGGDTQYF.

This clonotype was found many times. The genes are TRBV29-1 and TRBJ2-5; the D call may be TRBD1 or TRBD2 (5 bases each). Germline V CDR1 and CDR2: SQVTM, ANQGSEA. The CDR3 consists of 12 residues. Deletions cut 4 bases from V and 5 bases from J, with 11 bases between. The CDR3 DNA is TGCAGCGTTGTTGGGGGAAAGGAGACCCAGTACTTC. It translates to CSVVGGKETQYF.

The CDR3 sequence: CSVLPGKGELFF. CDR3 sequence (DNA): TGCAGCGTTCTCCCGGGAAAAGGGGAGCTGTTTTTT. The chain couples TRBV29-1 to TRBJ2-2; D perhaps matches TRBD2 (5 bases). This CDR3 spans 12 amino acids. CDR1 and CDR2 (germline): SQVTM, ANQGSEA. Trimming shortened V by 5 bases and J by 8 bases, and 12 bases separated the two germline ends.

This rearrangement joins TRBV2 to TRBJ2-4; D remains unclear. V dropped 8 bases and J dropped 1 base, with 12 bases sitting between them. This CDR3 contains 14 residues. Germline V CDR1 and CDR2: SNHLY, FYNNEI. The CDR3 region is CASRPLEAKNIQYF. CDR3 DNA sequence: TGTGCCAGCCGCCCGTTAGAGGCCAAAAACATTCAGTACTTC.

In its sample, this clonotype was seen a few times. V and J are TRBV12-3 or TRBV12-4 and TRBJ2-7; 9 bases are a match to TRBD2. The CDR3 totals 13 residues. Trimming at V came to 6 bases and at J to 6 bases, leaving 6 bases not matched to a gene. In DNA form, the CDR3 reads TGTGCCAGCAGGGATAGCGGGAGAGGCGAGCAGTACTTC. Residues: CASRDSGRGEQYF.

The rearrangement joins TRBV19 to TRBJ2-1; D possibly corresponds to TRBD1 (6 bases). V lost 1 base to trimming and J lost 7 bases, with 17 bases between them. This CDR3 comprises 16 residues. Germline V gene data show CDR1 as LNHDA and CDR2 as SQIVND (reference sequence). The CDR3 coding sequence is TGTGCCAGTAGTATAGTGGTTAGGGGGATGTGGAATGAGCAGTTCTTC. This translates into CASSIVVRGMWNEQFF.

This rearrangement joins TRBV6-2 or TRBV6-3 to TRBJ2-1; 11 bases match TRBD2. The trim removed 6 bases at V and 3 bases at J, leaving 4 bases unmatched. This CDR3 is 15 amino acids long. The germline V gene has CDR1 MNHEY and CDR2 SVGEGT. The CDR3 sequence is CASSAGLAVYNEQFF. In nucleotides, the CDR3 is TGTGCCAGCAGCGCGGGACTAGCGGTCTACAATGAGCAGTTCTTC.

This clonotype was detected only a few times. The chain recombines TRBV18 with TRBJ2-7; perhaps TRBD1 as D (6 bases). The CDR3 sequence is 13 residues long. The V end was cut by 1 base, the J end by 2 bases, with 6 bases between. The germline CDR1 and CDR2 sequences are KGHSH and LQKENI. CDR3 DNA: TGTGCCAGCTCACCACAGGGGGCCTACGAGCAGTACTTC. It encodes CASSPQGAYEQYF.

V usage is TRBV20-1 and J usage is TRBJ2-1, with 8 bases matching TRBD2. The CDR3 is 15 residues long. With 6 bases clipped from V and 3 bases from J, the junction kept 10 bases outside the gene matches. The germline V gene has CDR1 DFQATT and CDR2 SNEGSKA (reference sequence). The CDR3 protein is CSAQGRAGVYNEQFF. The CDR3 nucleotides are TGCAGTGCCCAGGGGCGAGCGGGGGTCTACAATGAGCAGTTCTTC.